The 19 T cell receptor beta chains presented below share a single source sample, sequenced in a study of blood T cell repertoires in COVID-19. Measured with immunoSEQ multiplex PCR; TCRdb has only the in-frame clones, and not every one. The data hold approximately 69,000 clones, with approximately 86% observed a single time. The sample taken for sequencing was peripheral blood. Receptor source: a human donor in a cohort sampled during active COVID-19.

J is TRBJ2-3 and V is TRBV28, with D hard to call. The CDR3 is made up of 15 amino acids. Germline V gene sequence: CDR1 MDHEN, CDR2 SYDVKM. V dropped 5 bases and J dropped 3 bases, with 15 bases sitting between them. CDR3 protein: CASSPLVGETDTQYF. In DNA form, the CDR3 reads TGTGCCAGCAGTCCCTTAGTAGGAGAGACAGATACGCAGTATTTT.

This clone was counted only a few times. V gene TRBV2 combines with J gene TRBJ2-1, with TRBD2 matching over 9 bases. The junction had 14 bases not matched to a gene; V was cut back by 5 bases and J by 9 bases. The CDR3 is made up of 16 amino acids. Germline CDR1 is SNHLY and CDR2 is FYNNEI. The CDR3 DNA reads as TGTGCCAGCAGTCCTGGGGCGGAGCGGGGGGTGGGTGAGCAGTTCTTC. Its protein is CASSPGAERGVGEQFF.

V gene TRBV9 combines with J gene TRBJ2-3, with TRBD1 matching 8 bases. V lost 0 bases, J lost 1 base, and 10 bases stayed unmatched. This CDR3 has 18 residues. Germline loops: CDR1 SGDLS, CDR2 YYNGEE. The CDR3 spells CASSVATGGLWGTDTQYF. In DNA, the CDR3 is TGTGCCAGCAGCGTAGCTACAGGGGGGCTATGGGGCACAGATACGCAGTATTTT.

The genes are TRBV19 and TRBJ1-4, with 7 positions matching TRBD1. J was trimmed by 4 bases and V by 4 bases; bases with no gene match: 3. The length of the CDR3 is 14 residues. Germline lookup yields CDR1 LNHDA and CDR2 SQIVND (reference sequence). CDR3 DNA: TGTGCCAGTAGTAGCAGGGGGTATAATGAAAAACTGTTTTTT. It is translated as CASSSRGYNEKLFF.

The chain couples TRBV4-3 to TRBJ1-4; a possible D gene is TRBD1 (5 bases). The V end lost 2 bases, the J end lost 5 bases, and 12 bases lay between the germline ends. CDR3 length equals 15 residues. CDR1 LGHNA and CDR2 YSLEER come from the germline V gene. The CDR3 nucleotides are TGCGCCAGCAGCCAAACAGGTTATATGAATGAAAAACTGTTTTTT. Protein product: CASSQTGYMNEKLFF.

CDR3 nucleotides: TGTGCCAGCAGTCCCTCCCCAGGGGGAGGCAATCAGCCCCAGCATTTT. This encodes CASSPSPGGGNQPQHF. The chain uses TRBV6-6 and TRBJ1-5; TRBD1 agrees at 7 bases. The germline CDR1 and CDR2 sequences are MNHNY and SVGAGI (reference sequence). J gave up 2 bases and V 5 bases, and 9 bases lay outside the gene matches. CDR3 size: 16 residues.

The J gene is TRBJ1-1, the V gene TRBV7-8, with 12 nucleotides matching TRBD1. The germline V gene has CDR1 SGHVS and CDR2 FQNEAQ. V dropped 5 bases and J dropped 3; count of bases not matched to a gene: 10. The CDR3 has 17 residues. The CDR3 DNA is TGTGCCAGCAGCCCTGGGACAGGGGGCGATTTGCACACTGAAGCTTTCTTT. Its protein product is CASSPGTGGDLHTEAFF.

This sequence joins TRBV18 and TRBJ2-5; 11 bases align to TRBD1. V lost 3 bases and J lost 4; bases outside the gene matches: 4. Germline V gene lookup returns CDR1 KGHSH and CDR2 LQKENI. The CDR3 is made up of 15 amino acids. In DNA form, the CDR3 reads TGTGCCAGCTCACCTCGGACAGGGGGCTCAGAGACCCAGTACTTC. Its protein product is CASSPRTGGSETQYF.

The CDR3 DNA reads TGTGCCAGCAGCTTAGGGGACAGCCTAAATGAAAAACTGTTTTTT. Translated, it gives CASSLGDSLNEKLFF. This rearrangement joins TRBV7-9 to TRBJ1-4; 7 bases are shared with TRBD1. The CDR3 has 15 residues. Looked up from germline, CDR1 is SEHNR and CDR2 is FQNEAQ (reference sequence). The V and J ends lost 1 base and 5 bases, in that order; junction bases with no gene match: 4.

This chain uses TRBV30 with TRBJ1-2; the D gene is possibly TRBD1 (6 bases). Per germline, CDR1 GTSNPN and CDR2 SVGIG (reference sequence). V shed 0 bases and J shed 7 bases, with 12 bases lying between them. The CDR3 has 13 residues. CDR3 bases: TGTGCCTGGAGTGTCGACAGGCTATCTGGCTACACCTTC. It yields the protein CAWSVDRLSGYTF.

The chain recombines TRBV15 with TRBJ1-6; no reliable D call. This CDR3 comprises 15 residues. Germline CDR1 LNHNV, CDR2 YYDKDF (reference sequence). V lost 0 bases, J lost 6 bases, and 9 bases lay in between. CDR3 nucleotide sequence: TGTGCCACCAGCAGAGACCCGAGGATTAATTCACCCCTCCACTTT. This codes for CATSRDPRINSPLHF. Variable domain in full (rest from reference TRBV15 and TRBJ1-6): DAMVIQNPRYQVTQFGKPVTLSCSQTLNHNVMYWYQQKSSQAPKLLFHYYDKDFNNEADTPDNFQSRRPNTSFCFLDIRSPGLGDTAMYLCATSRDPRINSPLHFGNGTRLTVT.

The V gene is TRBV30, the J gene TRBJ1-5, with 8 positions matching TRBD1. Germline trimming cut 1 base from V and 3 bases from J; bases unmatched to any gene: 2. The CDR3 consists of 14 residues. The germline V gene encodes CDR1 GTSNPN and CDR2 SVGIG (reference sequence). The CDR3 loop is CAWSGTGINQPQHF. For the CDR3, the DNA is TGTGCCTGGAGTGGGACAGGGATCAATCAGCCCCAGCATTTT.

The J gene is TRBJ2-7, the V gene TRBV7-6; TRBD2 might be the D (6 bases). The CDR3 totals 16 residues. Germline lookup yields CDR1 SGHVS and CDR2 FNYEAQ. Trimming took off 4 bases at V and 3 bases at J, with 19 bases between the two ends. The CDR3 DNA reads TGTGCCAGCAGCTGGTCGTCCGGGACTTTCAGCTACGAGCAGTACTTC. Protein sequence: CASSWSSGTFSYEQYF.

This rearrangement joins TRBV7-6 to TRBJ2-6; possibly TRBD2 for D (6 bases). V lost 1 base to trimming and J lost 3 bases, with 13 bases between them. Germline V gene sequence: CDR1 SGHVS, CDR2 FNYEAQ. CDR3 length equals 17 residues. The CDR3: CASSLVGKGGGANVLTF. The CDR3, as DNA: TGTGCCAGCAGCTTAGTTGGAAAGGGAGGTGGGGCCAACGTCCTGACTTTC.

V and J are TRBV2 and TRBJ2-1, with TRBD2 matching over 9 bases. From germline, CDR1 is SNHLY and CDR2 FYNNEI. Trimming cost V 4 bases and J 5 bases; bases outside gene matches: 6. This CDR3 comprises 15 residues. Here the CDR3 reads CASSAASGVNNEQFF. DNA for the CDR3: TGTGCCAGCAGTGCCGCTAGCGGGGTAAACAATGAGCAGTTCTTC.

The chain employs TRBV19 and TRBJ2-7; 8 nucleotides match TRBD2. The V gene's germline CDR1 is LNHDA and CDR2 SQIVND (reference sequence). Germline trimming cut 4 bases from V and 5 bases from J; bases unmatched to any gene: 7. This CDR3 is built from 14 residues. Written as DNA, the CDR3 is TGTGCCAGTAGTAGACCGGAGCGGGGGAACGAGCAGTACTTC. Translated, it gives CASSRPERGNEQYF.

The chain is built from TRBV5-1 and TRBJ1-5; 7 positions match TRBD1. The CDR3 runs to 14 residues. Germline CDR1 reads SGHRS; CDR2 reads YFSETQ. Trimming at V came to 4 bases and at J to 2 bases, leaving 3 bases not matched to a gene. This chain's CDR3 is CASSPGTGNQPQHF. The CDR3 DNA follows: TGCGCCAGCAGCCCTGGGACAGGCAATCAGCCCCAGCATTTT.

CDR3 protein: CASSLRAGSSYEQYF. CDR3 nucleotide sequence: TGTGCCAGCAGCCTCAGGGCCGGGAGCTCCTACGAGCAGTACTTC. The V gene is TRBV7-2, the J gene TRBJ2-7, with D possibly matching TRBD2 (6 bases). The CDR3 is made up of 15 amino acids. From germline, CDR1 is SGHTA and CDR2 FQGNSA. Between the trimmed V and J ends, which lost 5 bases and 0 bases, there was a span of 14 bases.

The V gene is TRBV5-1, the J gene TRBJ2-1; 8 bases are a match to TRBD2. CDR1 and CDR2 (germline): SGHRS, YFSETQ. Trimming at V came to 3 bases and at J to 7 bases, leaving 6 bases not matched to a gene. CDR3 length equals 14 residues. Here the CDR3 DNA reads TGCGCCAGCAGCTCGGGGGGGAGTCGGAATGAGCAGTTCTTC. Its protein product is CASSSGGSRNEQFF. Supplemented by reference TRBV5-1 and TRBJ2-1, the full variable domain reads KAGVTQTPRYLIKTRGQQVTLSCSPISGHRSVSWYQQTPGQGLQFLFEYFSETQRNKGNFPGRFSGRQFSNSRSEMNVSTLELGDSALYLCASSSGGSRNEQFFGPGTRLTVL.